This T cell receptor beta chain was identified during a study of blood T cell repertoires in COVID-19. Study-wide context: Acute and convalescent COVID-19 specimens originated in the United States, Italy and Spain. Sample material is recorded as cDNA or gDNA derived from T cells, B-cell-depleted T cells, or PBMCs.

The length of the CDR3 is 16 residues. From germline, CDR1 is SEHNR and CDR2 FQNEAQ (reference sequence). Trimming left V 5 bases short and J 0 bases short, with 14 bases between. As originally analysed: Estimation of nucleated cell counts was performed using reference gene primer amplification. Clones were read by immunoSEQ multiplex PCR, and TCRdb kept only the in-frame ones, dropping some. V and J calls and clone size come straight from that table; D and trimming were deduced from the DNA. Here the sample spans about 260,000 clones, 75% to 90% being singletons. This chain connects TRBV7-9 to TRBJ2-1, with a weak D call TRBD2 (5 bases). The sample was peripheral blood. The clonotype originates from a man aged 60-69 years who had recovered from COVID-19. The CDR3 region has the DNA TGTGCCAGCAGCCCCGCGCTGGGAGCCTCCTACAATGAGCAGTTCTTC. This encodes CASSPALGASYNEQFF.